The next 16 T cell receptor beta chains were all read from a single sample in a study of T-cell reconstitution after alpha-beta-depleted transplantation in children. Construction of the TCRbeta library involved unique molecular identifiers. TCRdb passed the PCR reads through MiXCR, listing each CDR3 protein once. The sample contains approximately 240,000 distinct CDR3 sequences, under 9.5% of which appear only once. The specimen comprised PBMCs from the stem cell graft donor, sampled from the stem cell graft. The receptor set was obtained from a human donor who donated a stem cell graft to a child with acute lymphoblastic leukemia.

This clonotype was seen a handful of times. The CDR3 sequence: CASSLGAGTTGEQFF. In DNA, the CDR3 is TGCGCCAGCAGCTTGGGGGCCGGGACTACGGGTGAGCAGTTCTTC. J is TRBJ2-1 and V is TRBV5-1; 7 nucleotides agree with TRBD2. This CDR3 is built from 15 residues. The V and J ends lost 0 bases and 9 bases, in that order; junction bases with no gene match: 9. Germline V lookup: CDR1 SGHRS, CDR2 YFSETQ.

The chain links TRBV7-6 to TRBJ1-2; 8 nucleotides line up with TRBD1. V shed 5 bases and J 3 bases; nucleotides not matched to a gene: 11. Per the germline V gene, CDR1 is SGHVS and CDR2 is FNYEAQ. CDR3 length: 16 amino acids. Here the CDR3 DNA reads TGTGCCAGCAGCCCACAAACCAGGGGGCTAGACTATGGCTACACCTTC. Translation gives CASSPQTRGLDYGYTF.

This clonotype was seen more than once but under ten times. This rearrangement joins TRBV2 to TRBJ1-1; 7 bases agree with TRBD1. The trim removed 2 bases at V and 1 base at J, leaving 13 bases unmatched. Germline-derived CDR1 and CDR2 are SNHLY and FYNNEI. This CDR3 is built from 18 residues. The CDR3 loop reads CASSEPGDRVVTNTEAFF. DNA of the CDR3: TGTGCCAGCAGTGAACCGGGTGACAGGGTGGTAACGAACACTGAAGCTTTCTTT.

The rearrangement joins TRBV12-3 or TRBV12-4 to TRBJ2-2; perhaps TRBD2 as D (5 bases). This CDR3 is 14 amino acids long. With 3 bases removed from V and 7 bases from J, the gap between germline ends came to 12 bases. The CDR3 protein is CASSFRGRDGELFF. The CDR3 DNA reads TGTGCCAGCAGTTTCCGGGGTCGGGACGGGGAGCTGTTTTTT.

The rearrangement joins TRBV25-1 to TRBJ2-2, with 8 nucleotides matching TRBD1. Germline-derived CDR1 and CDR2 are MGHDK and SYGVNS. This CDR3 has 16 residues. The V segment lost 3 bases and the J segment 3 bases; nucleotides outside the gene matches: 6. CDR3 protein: CASSDLGQVYTGELFF. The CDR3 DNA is TGTGCCAGCAGTGACCTGGGACAGGTTTACACCGGGGAGCTGTTTTTT.

The CDR3 is CASSLAPDTYYEQYF. As DNA, the CDR3 is TGCGCCAGCAGCTTGGCGCCAGACACGTACTACGAGCAGTACTTC. The chain uses TRBV5-1 and TRBJ2-7; D not certain. Germline CDR1 is SGHRS and CDR2 is YFSETQ. The CDR3 has 15 amino acids. V was pared by 0 bases and J by 3 bases, with 13 bases between.

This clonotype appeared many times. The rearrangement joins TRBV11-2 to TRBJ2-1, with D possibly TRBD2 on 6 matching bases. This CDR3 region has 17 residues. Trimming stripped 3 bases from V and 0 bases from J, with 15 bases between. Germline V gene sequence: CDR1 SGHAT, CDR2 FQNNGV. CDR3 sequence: CASSLDPGGNSYNEQFF. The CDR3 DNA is TGTGCCAGCAGCTTGGATCCAGGAGGGAACTCCTACAATGAGCAGTTCTTC.

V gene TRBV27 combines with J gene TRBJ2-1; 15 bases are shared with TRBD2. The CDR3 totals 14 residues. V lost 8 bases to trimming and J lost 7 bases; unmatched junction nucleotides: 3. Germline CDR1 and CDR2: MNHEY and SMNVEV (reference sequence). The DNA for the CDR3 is TGTGCCAGCCGGGGACTAGCGGGGGGAAATGAGCAGTTCTTC. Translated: CASRGLAGGNEQFF.

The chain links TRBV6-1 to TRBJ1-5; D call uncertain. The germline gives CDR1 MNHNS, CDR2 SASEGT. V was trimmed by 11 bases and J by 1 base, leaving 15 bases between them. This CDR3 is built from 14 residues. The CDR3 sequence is CAASGESSNQPQHF. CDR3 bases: TGTGCCGCCAGCGGGGAATCGAGCAATCAGCCCCAGCATTTT.

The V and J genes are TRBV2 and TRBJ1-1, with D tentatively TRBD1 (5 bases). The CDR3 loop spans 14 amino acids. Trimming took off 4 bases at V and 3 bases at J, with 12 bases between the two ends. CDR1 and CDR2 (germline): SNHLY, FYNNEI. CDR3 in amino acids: CASSAWGMDTEAFF. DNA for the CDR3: TGTGCCAGCAGTGCCTGGGGGATGGACACTGAAGCTTTCTTT. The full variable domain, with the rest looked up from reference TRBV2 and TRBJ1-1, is EPEVTQTPSHQVTQMGQEVILRCVPISNHLYFYWYRQILGQKVEFLVSFYNNEISEKSEIFDDQFSVERPDGSNFTLKIRSTKLEDSAMYFCASSAWGMDTEAFFGQGTRLTVV.

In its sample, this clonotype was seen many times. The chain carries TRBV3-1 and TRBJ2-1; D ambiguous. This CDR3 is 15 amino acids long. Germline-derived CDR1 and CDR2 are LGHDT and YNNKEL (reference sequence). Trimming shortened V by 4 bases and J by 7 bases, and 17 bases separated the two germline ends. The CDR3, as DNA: TGTGCCAGCAGCCGAGGCTTAGAAAGGCATAATGAGCAGTTCTTC. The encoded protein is CASSRGLERHNEQFF.

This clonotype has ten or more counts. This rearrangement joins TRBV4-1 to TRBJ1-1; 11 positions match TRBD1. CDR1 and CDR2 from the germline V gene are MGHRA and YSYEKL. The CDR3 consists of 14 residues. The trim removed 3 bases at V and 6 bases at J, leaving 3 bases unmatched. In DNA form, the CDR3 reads TGCGCCAGCAGCCAGGGACAGGGGGTTGCTGAAGCTTTCTTT. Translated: CASSQGQGVAEAFF.

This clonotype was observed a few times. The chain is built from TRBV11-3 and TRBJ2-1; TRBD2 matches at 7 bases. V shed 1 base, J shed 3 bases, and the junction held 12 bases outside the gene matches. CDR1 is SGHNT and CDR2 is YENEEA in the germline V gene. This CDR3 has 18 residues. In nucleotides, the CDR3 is TGTGCCAGCAGCTTAGTGGGGGGGGGTAAAAAGATCTACAATGAGCAGTTCTTC. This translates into CASSLVGGGKKIYNEQFF.

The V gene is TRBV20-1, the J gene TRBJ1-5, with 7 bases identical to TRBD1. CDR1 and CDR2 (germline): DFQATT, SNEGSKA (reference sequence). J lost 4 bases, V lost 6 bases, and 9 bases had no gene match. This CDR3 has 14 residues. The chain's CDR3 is CSARPGQDNQPQHF. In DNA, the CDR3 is TGCAGTGCCAGACCCGGACAGGATAATCAGCCCCAGCATTTT.

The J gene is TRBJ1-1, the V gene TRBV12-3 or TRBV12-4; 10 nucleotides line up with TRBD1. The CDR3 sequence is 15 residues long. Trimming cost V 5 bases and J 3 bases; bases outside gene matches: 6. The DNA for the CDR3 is TGTGCCAGCAGTCTCCACGGACAGGGGGACACTGAAGCTTTCTTT. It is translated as CASSLHGQGDTEAFF.

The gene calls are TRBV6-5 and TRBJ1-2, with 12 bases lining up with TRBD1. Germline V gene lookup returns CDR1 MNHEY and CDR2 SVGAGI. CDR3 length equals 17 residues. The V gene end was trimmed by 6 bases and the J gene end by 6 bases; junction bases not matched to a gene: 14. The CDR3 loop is CASRYGTGGREVDGYTF. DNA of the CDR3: TGTGCCAGCAGATACGGGACAGGGGGCCGAGAGGTGGATGGCTACACCTTC.